Here is one TCR beta chain with its context. As processed by the authors: Amplified reference gene primers provided the basis for estimating nucleated cell counts. The protocol was immunoSEQ multiplex PCR, while the TCRdb copy is restricted to in-frame clones and leaves out a portion. The DNA gave D and trimming, while V, J and clone size come from that table. The repertoire has fewer than 400,000 clones, 75% to 90% of them found once; the top ten carry under 2.5%. CDR1 LNHDA and CDR2 SQIVND come from the germline V gene (reference sequence). The CDR3 totals 13 residues. With 2 bases removed from V and 2 bases from J, the gap between germline ends came to 6 bases. This record comes from a study of blood T cell repertoires in COVID-19.

This TCR was sampled from a man aged 25 to 45 who had recovered from COVID-19. The chain couples TRBV19 to TRBJ1-2; D ambiguous. The sequenced material came from PBMCs or T cells enriched from blood (not recorded which). This CDR3 reads CASSITGNYGYTF. The CDR3 DNA follows: TGTGCCAGTAGTATAACGGGGAACTATGGCTACACCTTC.